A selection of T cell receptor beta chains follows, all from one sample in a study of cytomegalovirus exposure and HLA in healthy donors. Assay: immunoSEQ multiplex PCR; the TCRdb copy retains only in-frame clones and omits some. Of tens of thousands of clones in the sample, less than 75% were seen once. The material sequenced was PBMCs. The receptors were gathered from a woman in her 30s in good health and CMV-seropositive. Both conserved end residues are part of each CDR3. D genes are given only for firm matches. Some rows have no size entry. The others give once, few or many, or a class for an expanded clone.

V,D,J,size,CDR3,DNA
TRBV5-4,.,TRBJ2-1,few,CASSKLERGSYNEQFF,TGTGCCAGCAGCAAACTGGAACGGGGCTCCTACAATGAGCAGTTCTTC
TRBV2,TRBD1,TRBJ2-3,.,CASSVAGQGRSTQYF,TGTGCCAGCAGTGTTGCGGGACAGGGCCGCAGTACGCAGTATTTT
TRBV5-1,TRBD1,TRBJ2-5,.,CASSFAWGQGTQYF,TGCGCCAGCAGCTTTGCCTGGGGACAGGGCACCCAGTACTTC
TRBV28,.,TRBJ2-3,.,CASRPRGTDTQYF,TGTGCCAGCAGGCCTAGGGGTACAGATACGCAGTATTTT
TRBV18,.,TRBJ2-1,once,CASDLGAYNEQFF,TGTGCCAGCGACCTGGGGGCGTACAATGAGCAGTTCTTC
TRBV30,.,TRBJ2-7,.,CAWSQNYEQYF,TGTGCCTGGAGTCAGAACTACGAGCAGTACTTC
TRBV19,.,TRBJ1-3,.,CASSWRASSGNTIYF,TGTGCCAGTAGTTGGAGGGCGAGCTCTGGAAACACCATATATTTT
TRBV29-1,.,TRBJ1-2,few,CSAAAPRNGGINYGYTF,TGCAGCGCCGCGGCCCCGAGGAACGGGGGTATTAACTATGGCTACACCTTC
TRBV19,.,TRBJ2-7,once,CASSMGRHYEQYF,TGTGCCAGTAGTATGGGGAGACACTACGAGCAGTACTTC
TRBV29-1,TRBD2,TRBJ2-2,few,CSVGGVGTGELFF,TGCAGCGTGGGGGGGGTTGGCACCGGGGAGCTGTTTTTT
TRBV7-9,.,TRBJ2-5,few,CASSPSGGGETQYF,TGTGCCAGCAGCCCTTCGGGGGGCGGTGAGACCCAGTACTTC
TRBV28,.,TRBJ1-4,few,CASSFTRGGYTNEKLFF,TGTGCCAGCAGTTTTACCAGGGGAGGGTACACTAATGAAAAACTGTTTTTT
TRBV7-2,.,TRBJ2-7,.,CASSARQAGEQYF,TGTGCCAGCAGCGCGAGACAGGCAGGAGAGCAGTACTTC
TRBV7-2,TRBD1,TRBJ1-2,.,CASSLRRQGASWNGYTF,TGTGCCAGCAGCTTACGGCGGCAGGGGGCTAGTTGGAACGGCTACACCTTC
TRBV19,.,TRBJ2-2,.,CATSQGSVELFF,TGTGCCACCTCCCAGGGGAGTGTGGAGCTGTTTTTT
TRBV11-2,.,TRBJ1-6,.,CASSLVWQGNSPLHF,TGTGCCAGCAGCTTAGTATGGCAGGGTAATTCACCCCTCCACTTT
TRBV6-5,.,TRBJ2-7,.,CASSSPSSYEQYF,TGTGCCAGCAGTTCCCCGAGCTCCTACGAGCAGTACTTC
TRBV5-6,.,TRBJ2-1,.,CASLWAGDISNEQFF,TGTGCCAGCCTTTGGGCCGGGGACATAAGCAATGAGCAGTTCTTC
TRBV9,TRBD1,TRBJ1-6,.,CASSVGAGQGENSPLHF,TGTGCCAGCAGCGTAGGGGCAGGCCAGGGGGAGAATTCACCCCTCCACTTT
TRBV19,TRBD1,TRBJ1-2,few,CASAYRQGVYGYTF,TGTGCCAGTGCCTACCGGCAGGGGGTCTATGGCTACACCTTC
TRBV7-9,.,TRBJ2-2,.,CASSPGVYVGELFF,TGTGCCAGCAGCCCCGGGGTATACGTCGGGGAGCTGTTTTTT
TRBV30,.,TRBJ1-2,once,CAWSVGEDGYTF,TGTGCCTGGAGTGTGGGGGAGGATGGCTACACCTTC
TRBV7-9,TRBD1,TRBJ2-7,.,CASRTTGGSSYEQYF,TGTGCCAGCAGAACGACAGGGGGTAGCTCCTACGAGCAGTACTTC
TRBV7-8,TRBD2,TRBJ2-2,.,CASSLAGGGTGELFF,TGTGCCAGCAGCTTAGCGGGGGGGGGCACCGGGGAGCTGTTTTTT
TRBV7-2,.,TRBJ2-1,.,CASSYEPTGREQFF,TGTGCCAGCAGCTATGAACCGACAGGCCGGGAGCAGTTCTTC
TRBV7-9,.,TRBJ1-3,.,CASSLGQISGNTIYF,TGTGCCAGCAGCCTGGGACAAATCTCTGGAAACACCATATATTTT
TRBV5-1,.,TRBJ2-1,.,CASSRDNKYEQFF,TGCGCCAGCAGTCGGGACAATAAATATGAGCAGTTCTTC
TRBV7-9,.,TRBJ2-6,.,CASSLASTGANVLTF,TGTGCCAGCAGCTTAGCCAGTACCGGGGCCAACGTCCTGACTTTC
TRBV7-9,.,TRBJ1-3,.,CASSLSGVASGNTIYF,TGTGCCAGCAGCTTATCGGGGGTTGCTTCTGGAAACACCATATATTTT
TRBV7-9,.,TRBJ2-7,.,CASSSTLGEQYF,TGTGCCAGCAGCTCGACACTGGGCGAGCAGTACTTC
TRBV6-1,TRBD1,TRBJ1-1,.,CASSAGQINTEAFF,TGTGCCAGCAGTGCGGGACAGATAAACACTGAAGCTTTCTTT
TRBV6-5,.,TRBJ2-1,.,CASSPDRYNEQFF,TGTGCCAGCAGCCCCGACAGATACAATGAGCAGTTCTTC
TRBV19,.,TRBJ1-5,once,CASSPPTEPHQPQHF,TGTGCCAGTAGTCCTCCGACAGAACCCCATCAGCCCCAGCATTTT
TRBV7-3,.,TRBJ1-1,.,CASSLIGHPNEAFF,TGTGCCAGCAGCTTAATAGGACACCCTAATGAAGCTTTCTTT
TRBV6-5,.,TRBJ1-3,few,CASGDSGNSGNTIYF,TGTGCCAGCGGGGACTCAGGGAACTCTGGAAACACCATATATTTT
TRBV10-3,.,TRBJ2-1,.,CAISKGDSFPYNEQFF,TGTGCCATCAGTAAAGGGGACTCCTTTCCCTACAATGAGCAGTTCTTC
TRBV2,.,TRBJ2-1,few,CASSLGGASNEQFF,TGTGCCAGCAGTCTAGGGGGGGCAAGCAATGAGCAGTTCTTC